This section outlines one T cell receptor beta chain sequence together with its context. Reverse transcription of roughly 0.45 to 1 ug RNA used random hexamers. An immunoSEQ multiplex PCR generated amplified TCR beta CDR3 products spanning 54 Vbeta and 13 Jbeta. TCRdb independently ran MiXCR on the immunoSEQ multiplex PCR reads; one entry per CDR3 protein. Found here are about 52,000 distinct CDR3 sequences, around 93% of them singletons; the top ten hold around 0.49%. The record originates from a study of CD8 T cells in Susac syndrome. CD8+ and CD4+ T cells from blood underwent TCR beta sequencing, which was carried out in a high-throughput format. V lost 6 bases and J lost 6; bases outside the gene matches: 8. The CDR3 loop spans 15 amino acids. The V gene's germline CDR1 is SEHNR and CDR2 FQNEAQ (reference sequence).

The chain is built from TRBV7-9 and TRBJ1-4; 9 bases match TRBD1. The source of this sequence is a human donor with multiple sclerosis. Sequenced material: CD8+ T cells from PBMCs. CDR3: CASRPPGQGDEKLFF. The CDR3 bases are TGTGCCAGCAGACCCCCGGGACAGGGAGATGAAAAACTGTTTTTT. Full variable domain (missing parts from reference TRBV7-9 and TRBJ1-4): DTGVSQNPRHKITKRGQNVTFRCDPISEHNRLYWYRQTLGQGPEFLTYFQNEAQLEKSRLLSDRFSAERPKGSFSTLEIQRTEQGDSAMYLCASRPPGQGDEKLFFGSGTQLSVL.